This T cell receptor beta chain was found in a study of cytotoxic CD8 clonotypes in ibrutinib-treated CLL. Germline V gene lookup returns CDR1 MNHNY and CDR2 SVGAGI (reference sequence). V shed 3 bases and J shed 0 bases, with 3 bases lying between them. The CDR3 covers 13 residues. Some clones are missing from TCRdb's copy, which holds only in-frame ones; the method was immunoSEQ multiplex PCR. Of some 200,000 clones listed, approximately 75% are singletons. The source is a human donor with chronic lymphocytic leukemia. The sample here was PBMCs, taken after 12 months of ibrutinib treatment. The rearrangement uses TRBV6-6 and TRBJ1-5; D remains ambiguous. CDR3 sequence reads: CASSYGSNQPQHF. The DNA of the CDR3 is TGTGCCAGCAGTTATGGTAGCAATCAGCCCCAGCATTTT.